The entry that follows covers one TCR beta chain sequence. Its antigen remains unknown. The data were obtained in a study of shared clonotypes between healthy human individuals. Study conclusions and caveats: At large depth, rarefaction still showed sorted-subset sequencing to be incomplete.

Germline loops: CDR1 SNHLY, CDR2 FYNNEI. The ends were cut back, 5 bases at V and 0 bases at J, with 14 bases in the middle. CDR3 length: 15 residues. Some clones are missing from TCRdb's copy, which holds only in-frame ones; the method was immunoSEQ multiplex PCR. The sample includes 330,000 or so clones, approximately 79% seen only once; the top ten take under 13%. The sequenced material came from memory CD4+ T cells sorted from blood. Subset specified: CD45RA-negative fraction. This TCR came from a man between 25 and 39 years old in good health. The chain couples TRBV2 to TRBJ2-7, with D perhaps being TRBD1 or TRBD2 (5 bases each). The CDR3 here is CASSSGTVSSYEQYF. CDR3 sequence (DNA): TGTGCCAGCAGTTCCGGGACCGTGAGCTCCTACGAGCAGTACTTC.